This TCR beta chain is from a study of beta chain features in type 1 diabetes. CDR1 SGHRS and CDR2 YFSETQ come from the germline V gene. The V and J ends lost 4 bases and 4 bases, in that order; junction bases with no gene match: 4. This CDR3 is built from 14 residues. A note on this clone: Its antigen is unknown.

The study, taken as a whole, reports: Across all four CD4+ subsets, people with type 1 diabetes showed modestly shorter TCRB CDR3s. Compared to healthy donors, patients appeared to have naive, central memory and Treg TCRB repertoires that were more alike. There was no resolution here of whether HLA type influences TCRB rearrangement.

A heparinised blood draw that averaged about 100 mL was obtained once from each donor. A CD45RO/CCR7/CD25/CD127/CD95/CD27 panel sorted naive, central memory, regulatory and stem cell-like memory CD4+ cells. Reverse transcribing all isolated RNA meant expressed TCRB transcripts were sequenced. Profiling relied on immunoSEQ multiplex PCR, and the TCRdb table lists in-frame clones only, not all of them. In the table there are 680,000 or so clones, around an eighth of which are singletons. The sequenced sample was naive CD4+ T cells from blood. The clonotype comes from a man aged 18 to 30 with type 1 diabetes. The V and J genes are TRBV5-1 and TRBJ1-1, with TRBD1 matching 10 bases. As DNA, the CDR3 is TGCGCCAGCAGCCCGGACAGGGGGGTCACTGAAGCTTTCTTT. It specifies CASSPDRGVTEAFF.